These 10 T cell receptor beta chains were all obtained from the same sample, sequenced in a study of Ad26.COV2.S vaccination and SARS-CoV-2 variants. Produced via immunoSEQ multiplex PCR; TCRdb's table is partial and in-frame only. The sample contains a few hundred thousand clones, 88% of which appear only once. The treatment here: 15 to 20 received Ad26.COV2.S at low or high dose, single or two shots; about five received placebo; per-sample allocation not given. The samples were gathered on day 63 after the first injection of vaccine or placebo. The input for sequencing was peripheral blood, taken in a trial of Ad26.COV2.S vaccine versus placebo. The origin of the receptors is a person between 18 and 65 years old who received the Ad26.COV2.S COVID-19 vaccine or a placebo.

The chain couples TRBV9 to TRBJ1-6; D is unresolved. V lost 4 bases to trimming and J lost 14 bases, with 19 bases between them. This CDR3 comprises 14 residues. Germline lookup yields CDR1 SGDLS and CDR2 YYNGEE. The CDR3 coding sequence is TGTGCCAGCAGCCCATGGACTATAAGAGGCGCCCTCCACTTT. It translates to CASSPWTIRGALHF.

The rearrangement joins TRBV30 to TRBJ2-3, with D tentatively TRBD1 (5 bases). V lost 4 bases and J 4 bases, leaving 12 bases between the germline ends. The CDR3 runs to 13 residues. Germline V gives CDR1 GTSNPN, CDR2 SVGIG (reference sequence). The CDR3 region has the DNA TGTGCCTGGAACCTGGTAGGGGCAGATACGCAGTATTTT. Its translation is CAWNLVGADTQYF.

The V call is TRBV30, the J call TRBJ1-1, with D possibly matching TRBD1 (5 bases). CDR1 and CDR2 (germline): GTSNPN, SVGIG (reference sequence). The CDR3 contains 11 residues. The ends were cut back, 2 bases at V and 10 bases at J, with 11 bases in the middle. This CDR3 reads CAWSPRGGAFF. CDR3 DNA sequence: TGTGCCTGGAGTCCCCGGGGGGGAGCTTTCTTT.

The V and J genes are TRBV7-9 and TRBJ1-4, with 9 bases that match TRBD1. With 4 bases clipped from V and 7 bases from J, the junction kept 7 bases outside the gene matches. Germline assignment: CDR1 SEHNR and CDR2 FQNEAQ (reference sequence). The CDR3 spans 15 residues. The DNA for the CDR3 is TGTGCCAGCAGCTCTGTACAGGGGGCCGGTGAAAAACTGTTTTTT. It translates to CASSSVQGAGEKLFF.

This chain links TRBV7-3 with TRBJ1-1; D is possibly TRBD1 (6 bases). The V end was cut by 6 bases, the J end by 2 bases, with 10 bases between. This CDR3 region has 13 residues. Germline assignment: CDR1 SGHTA and CDR2 FQGTGA. As DNA, the CDR3 is TGTGCCAGCAGAACAGGGCCTAACACTGAAGCTTTCTTT. Protein product: CASRTGPNTEAFF.

V usage is TRBV3-1 (or the pseudogene TRBV3-2) and J usage is TRBJ1-1; D gene unclear. The length of the CDR3 is 14 residues. Germline loops: CDR1 LGHDT, CDR2 YNNKEL (reference sequence). V was cut by 4 bases and J by 1 base, with 10 bases left in between. The CDR3 protein is CASSRQVTNTEAFF. The CDR3 DNA follows: TGTGCCAGCAGCCGCCAGGTTACGAACACTGAAGCTTTCTTT.

There are a few counts of this clone. The CDR3 region has the DNA TGTGCCAGCAGCTTAGATGGGGGTCCCAACTATGGCTACACCTTC. Its translation: CASSLDGGPNYGYTF. The gene calls are TRBV7-2 and TRBJ1-2, with D possibly TRBD1 on 5 matching bases. Germline CDR1 and CDR2: SGHTA and FQGNSA. The CDR3 length is 15 residues. Trimming stripped 1 base from V and 2 bases from J, with 11 bases between.

V and J are TRBV5-1 and TRBJ1-2; D perhaps matches TRBD1 (5 bases). V dropped 1 base and J dropped 6 bases, with 16 bases sitting between them. Germline V gives CDR1 SGHRS, CDR2 YFSETQ. This CDR3 has 15 amino acids. The CDR3 region has the DNA TGCGCCAGCAGCTTGAGTCCAGGGCTCGGAGATGGCTACACCTTC. Protein: CASSLSPGLGDGYTF.

In DNA form, the CDR3 reads TGCGCCAGCAGGGGATCGGGGGGTTACAATGAGCAGTTCTTC. It is translated as CASRGSGGYNEQFF. J is TRBJ2-1 and V is TRBV5-1; 7 nucleotides align to TRBD2. Germline CDR1 reads SGHRS; CDR2 reads YFSETQ. Trimming at V came to 5 bases and at J to 4 bases, leaving 6 bases not matched to a gene. The CDR3 spans 14 residues.

The chain links TRBV6-4 to TRBJ2-1; D is unresolved. Trimming left V 2 bases short and J 5 bases short, with 4 bases between. The CDR3 consists of 12 residues. In germline, CDR1 is MRHNA, CDR2 SNTAGT. DNA of the CDR3: TGTGCCAGCAGTGACAGAGACAATGAGCAGTTCTTC. Translating it yields CASSDRDNEQFF.